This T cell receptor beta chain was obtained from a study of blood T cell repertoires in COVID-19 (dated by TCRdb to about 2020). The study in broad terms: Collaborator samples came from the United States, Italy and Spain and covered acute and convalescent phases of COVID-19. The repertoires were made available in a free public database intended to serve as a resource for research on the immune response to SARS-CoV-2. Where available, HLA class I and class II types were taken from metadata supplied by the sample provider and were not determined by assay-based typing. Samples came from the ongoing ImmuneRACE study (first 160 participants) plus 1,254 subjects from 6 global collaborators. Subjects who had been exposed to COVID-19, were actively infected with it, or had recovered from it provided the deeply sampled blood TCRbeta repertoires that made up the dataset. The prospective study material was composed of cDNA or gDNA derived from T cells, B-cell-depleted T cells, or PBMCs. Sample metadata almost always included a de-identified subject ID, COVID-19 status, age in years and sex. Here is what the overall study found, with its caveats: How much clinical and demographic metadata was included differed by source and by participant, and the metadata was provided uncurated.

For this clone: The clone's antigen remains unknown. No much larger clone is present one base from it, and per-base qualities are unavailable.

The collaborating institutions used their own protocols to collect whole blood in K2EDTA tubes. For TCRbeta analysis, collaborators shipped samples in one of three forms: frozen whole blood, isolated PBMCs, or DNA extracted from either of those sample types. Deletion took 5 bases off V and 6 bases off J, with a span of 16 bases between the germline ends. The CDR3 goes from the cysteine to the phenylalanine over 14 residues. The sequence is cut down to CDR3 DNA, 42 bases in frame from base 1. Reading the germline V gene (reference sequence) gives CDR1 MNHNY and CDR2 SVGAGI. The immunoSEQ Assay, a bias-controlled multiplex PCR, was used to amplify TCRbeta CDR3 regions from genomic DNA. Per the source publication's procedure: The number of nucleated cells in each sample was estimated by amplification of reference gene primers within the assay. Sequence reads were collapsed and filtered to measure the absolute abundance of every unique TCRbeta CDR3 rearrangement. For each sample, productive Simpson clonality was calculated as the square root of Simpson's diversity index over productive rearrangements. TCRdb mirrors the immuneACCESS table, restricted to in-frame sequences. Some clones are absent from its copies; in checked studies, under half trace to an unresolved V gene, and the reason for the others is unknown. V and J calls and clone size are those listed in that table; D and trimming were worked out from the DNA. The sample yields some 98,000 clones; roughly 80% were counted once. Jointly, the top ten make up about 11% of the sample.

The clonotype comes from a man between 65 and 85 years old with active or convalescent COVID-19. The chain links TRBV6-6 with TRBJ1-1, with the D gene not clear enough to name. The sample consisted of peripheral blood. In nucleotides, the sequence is TGTGCCAGCAGTGTTCTAAGAGGCACTTCTGAAGCTTTCTTT. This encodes CASSVLRGTSEAFF.